This paragraph reports one T cell receptor beta chain. The data originate from a study of shared clonotypes between healthy human individuals. Deep was the level at which the assay was run. Template for every sorted-subset replicate PCR totaled about 0.2 ug DNA, around 33,000 T cell genomes. Clones were read by immunoSEQ multiplex PCR, and TCRdb kept only the in-frame ones, dropping some. The table shows about 2.1 million clones, with over 85% occurring only once. It was CD45RO-negative cells, positively selected for CCR7, that made up naive CD8 cells, with terminally differentiated effector memory CD45RA+ cells excluded. The CDR3 extends over 15 amino acids. The germline CDR1 and CDR2 sequences are LNHNV and YYDKDF (reference sequence). V was clipped by 8 bases and J by 0 bases, with 14 bases between them.

The receptor comes from a man younger than 35 in good health. Some clones in this sample may be carry-over from other donors' samples. The V call is TRBV15, the J call TRBJ2-4; either TRBD1 or TRBD2 may supply D (5 bases each). The material sequenced was naive CD8+ T cells from PBMCs. Here the CDR3 reads CATAEGSSAKNIQYF. The CDR3 DNA reads TGTGCCACCGCCGAGGGGTCCTCAGCCAAAAACATTCAGTACTTC.